This T cell receptor beta chain was found in a study of blood T cell repertoires in COVID-19. Everyone who took part was about 18 to 90 years old, and they came from about 25 US areas. From germline, CDR1 is LNHDA and CDR2 SQIVND (reference sequence). The J segment lost 1 base and the V segment lost 1 base, leaving 3 bases of the junction unmatched. The CDR3 covers 15 residues. This clone was counted once. How the authors handled the data: Researchers report that nucleated cell counts were estimated from reference gene primer amplification. Using immunoSEQ multiplex PCR, the repertoire was profiled, and TCRdb retains in-frame clones only, with some absent. The D gene and trimming were derived from the DNA, and the V and J assignments and clone size from that table. The sample includes over 200,000 clones, approximately 91% of them seen just once.

Sequencing used PBMCs or T cells enriched from blood (not recorded which). The chain carries TRBV19 and TRBJ2-5, with 7 positions matching TRBD1. The sequence was obtained from a human donor in a cohort exposed to, infected with or recovered from COVID-19 (not recorded which). The donor label of this sample is uncertain. The chain's CDR3 is CASSIAAGGQETQYF. The CDR3, as DNA: TGTGCCAGTAGTATAGCGGCAGGGGGCCAAGAGACCCAGTACTTC.